The T cell receptor (beta chain) under discussion was sequenced for a study of control samples from healthy donors and cancer patients. Data came from immunoSEQ multiplex PCR; TCRdb stores just in-frame clones and leaves some out. The sample holds about 170,000 clones, roughly 93% seen once. This clonotype originated in a woman aged 55-75 years in good health. The source material was blood.

CDR3 in DNA: TGTGCCAGCAGCCGACAGGGAAAGAACACTGAAGCTTTCTTT. Its translation: CASSRQGKNTEAFF. The chain uses TRBV2 and TRBJ1-1, with 7 bases aligning to TRBD1. The V gene's germline CDR1 is SNHLY and CDR2 FYNNEI. The V gene end was trimmed by 6 bases and the J gene end by 1 base; junction bases not matched to a gene: 5. The CDR3 consists of 14 residues.